The 5 T cell receptor beta chains below were found in one sample sequenced in a study of cytomegalovirus exposure and HLA in healthy donors. A multiplex PCR was run with 60 Vbeta primers and 13 Jbeta primers. The protocol was immunoSEQ multiplex PCR, while the TCRdb copy is restricted to in-frame clones and leaves out a portion. This repertoire shows 200,000 to 250,000 clones, 76% found once; its top ten account for about 0.63%. Sequenced material: PBMCs. These receptors originate from a man aged 18 to 30 in good health and CMV-seronegative.

The J gene is TRBJ1-1, the V gene TRBV6-1; a weak D match, TRBD1 (6 bases). CDR1 and CDR2 (germline): MNHNS, SASEGT. V was clipped by 8 bases and J by 5 bases, with 12 bases between them. This CDR3 has 12 amino acids. DNA of the CDR3: TGTGCCAGCGTGACAGGTATAACTGAAGCTTTCTTT. This encodes CASVTGITEAFF.

As DNA, the CDR3 is TGTGCCAGCAGCTTGAAGGGGATCACTGAAGCTTTCTTT. Protein product: CASSLKGITEAFF. The V gene is TRBV5-6, the J gene TRBJ1-1, with D perhaps TRBD1 (5 bases). CDR3 length: 13 residues. Germline CDR1 is SGHDT and CDR2 is YYEEEE. The V end lost 1 base, the J end lost 4 bases, and 8 bases lay between the germline ends.

This rearrangement joins TRBV2 to TRBJ2-6; 7 positions agree with TRBD2. The CDR3 is 15 residues long. Trimming removed 6 bases from V and 7 bases from J; junction bases left unmatched: 9. Germline-derived CDR1 and CDR2 are SNHLY and FYNNEI. The CDR3 DNA reads TGTGCCAGCAGGGTTGCGGGGGTGATAGCCAACGTCCTGACTTTC. Protein sequence: CASRVAGVIANVLTF.

This clone has a handful of counts. This CDR3 is CASSLTGGRGEQYF. The CDR3 coding sequence is TGTGCCAGCAGCTTAACGGGCGGGAGAGGCGAGCAGTACTTC. The V and J genes are TRBV7-3 and TRBJ2-7, with TRBD2 matching over 7 bases. The CDR3 runs 14 residues. The germline gives CDR1 SGHTA, CDR2 FQGTGA. V trimming: 0 bases; J trimming: 6 bases; junction bases outside the gene matches: 5.

The chain joins TRBV2 to TRBJ2-3; 7 positions match TRBD2. Germline lookup yields CDR1 SNHLY and CDR2 FYNNEI. The CDR3 is 16 amino acids. V gave up 1 base and J gave up 3 bases; unmatched junction bases: 7. This CDR3 reads CASSEGGGIATDTQYF. In DNA, the CDR3 is TGTGCCAGCAGTGAAGGGGGGGGGATTGCGACAGATACGCAGTATTTT.